The 28 T cell receptor beta chains given below trace back to one sample, sequenced in a study of T-cell reconstitution after alpha-beta-depleted transplantation in children. Preparation of the TCRbeta library involved a method that used unique molecular identifiers. MiXCR, run by TCRdb on the PCR reads, gives a single entry per CDR3 protein. The sample has 440,000 or so distinct CDR3 sequences; approximately 41% are singletons. Sequencing used PBMCs, obtained before TCRalphabeta/CD19-depleted stem cell transplant. The receptors were sampled from a girl under 10 years old with aplastic anemia, due to receive a stem cell transplant.

This clonotype was seen at least ten times. In nucleotides, the CDR3 is TGTGCCAGCAGTTACAACAGGGGGCGCGAGCAGTACTTC. It is translated as CASSYNRGREQYF. V is TRBV6-6 and J is TRBJ2-7; 9 nucleotides align to TRBD1. After removal of 2 bases from V and 6 bases from J, the junction contained 2 bases not matched to a gene. CDR1 MNHNY and CDR2 SVGAGI come from the germline V gene (reference sequence). The CDR3 is 13 amino acids.

The genes are TRBV20-1 and TRBJ1-1, with unresolved D. The ends were cut back, 0 bases at V and 4 bases at J, with 15 bases in the middle. CDR1 and CDR2 from the germline V gene are DFQATT and SNEGSKA (reference sequence). CDR3 size: 15 residues. CDR3 amino acids: CSARDRRLECTEAFF. DNA for the CDR3: TGCAGTGCTAGAGATAGGCGGCTCGAGTGCACTGAAGCTTTCTTT.

This clonotype appeared a few times. The chain employs TRBV20-1 and TRBJ2-3, with D possibly matching TRBD2 (5 bases). Trimming removed 5 bases from V and 0 bases from J, with 15 bases in between. Germline V gives CDR1 DFQATT, CDR2 SNEGSKA (reference sequence). The CDR3 sequence is 15 residues long. CDR3 DNA sequence: TGCAGTGCTGGTACTAGGGTTTCTAGCACAGATACGCAGTATTTT. This encodes CSAGTRVSSTDTQYF.

V and J are TRBV20-1 and TRBJ2-2; 7 bases match TRBD2. CDR1 and CDR2 (germline): DFQATT, SNEGSKA (reference sequence). The CDR3 is made up of 14 amino acids. The ends lost 1 base at V and 7 bases at J; junction bases unmatched: 6. The CDR3 DNA follows: TGCAGTGCTAGAGCCGATGGGAGGGACGGGGAGCTGTTTTTT. It encodes CSARADGRDGELFF.

This sequence joins TRBV9 and TRBJ2-3, with 8 bases lining up with TRBD1. The V segment lost 3 bases and the J segment 0 bases; nucleotides outside the gene matches: 6. The germline V gene has CDR1 SGDLS and CDR2 YYNGEE. CDR3 length: 16 residues. For the CDR3, the DNA is TGTGCCAGCAGCGACCGGACAGGGTCGAGCACAGATACGCAGTATTTT. Its translation: CASSDRTGSSTDTQYF.

By frequency in the sample, this clonotype is medium-sized. The gene calls are TRBV12-3 or TRBV12-4 and TRBJ2-7; D perhaps matches TRBD2 (6 bases). The CDR3 runs 11 residues. Trimming shortened V by 6 bases and J by 7 bases, and 10 bases separated the two germline ends. The CDR3 DNA reads as TGTGCCAGCAGCCCCGGGGGAGAGCAGTACTTC. It codes for CASSPGGEQYF.

A single count supports this clonotype. Since a much larger clone is just one base distant, this may be a read error. The chain joins TRBV5-1 to TRBJ2-1, with 7 bases fitting TRBD1. The CDR3 extends over 12 amino acids. V was clipped by 2 bases and J by 10 bases; unmatched bases: 3. From germline, CDR1 is SGHRS and CDR2 YFSETQ. This CDR3 is CASSFPGQEQFF. In nucleotides, the CDR3 is TGCGCCAGCAGCTTCCCGGGACAGGAGCAGTTCTTC.

J is TRBJ1-4 and V is TRBV25-1, with 8 bases aligning to TRBD1. Trimming took 2 bases from V and 5 from J; bases not matched to a gene: 4. Germline CDR1 and CDR2: MGHDK and SYGVNS. The CDR3 has 15 amino acids. CDR3 protein: CASSEQTGVNEKLFF. The CDR3, as DNA: TGTGCCAGCAGTGAACAGACAGGGGTGAATGAAAAACTGTTTTTT.

The chain joins TRBV5-1 to TRBJ1-1; 7 bases map to TRBD1. V gave up 0 bases and J gave up 4 bases; unmatched junction bases: 18. CDR3 size: 19 residues. CDR1 is SGHRS, CDR2 YFSETQ, per germline. The DNA for the CDR3 is TGCGCCAGCAGCTTGGGGGGGAAGACAGGGTCTTTGTTCTCCACTGAAGCTTTCTTT. It yields the protein CASSLGGKTGSLFSTEAFF.

The chain couples TRBV7-2 to TRBJ1-5, with D perhaps TRBD1 (5 bases). V was shortened by 5 bases and J by 4 bases, with 18 bases between the two germline ends. The V gene's germline CDR1 is SGHTA and CDR2 FQGNSA. The CDR3 totals 16 residues. CDR3 nucleotide sequence: TGTGCCAGCAGCCCCGGAACGGGGCTAGCGAATCAGCCCCAGCATTTT. This codes for CASSPGTGLANQPQHF.

This clonotype occurred a few times. This chain uses TRBV13 with TRBJ1-4; the match to TRBD1 covers 7 bases. The V gene end was trimmed by 2 bases and the J gene end by 7 bases; junction bases not matched to a gene: 4. The CDR3 spans 14 residues. Germline V gives CDR1 PRHDT, CDR2 FYEKMQ (reference sequence). In DNA, the CDR3 is TGTGCCAGCAGCTTAAAGGGGGCCAGTGAAAAACTGTTTTTT. Its protein is CASSLKGASEKLFF.

This clonotype was seen a few times. The rearrangement links TRBV3-1 to TRBJ1-1; D unresolved. CDR1 LGHDT and CDR2 YNNKEL come from the germline V gene (reference sequence). V lost 3 bases and J lost 8, with 16 bases in between. CDR3 length: 14 amino acids. This CDR3 is CASSQAGGGLEAFF. DNA for the CDR3: TGTGCCAGCAGCCAGGCGGGCGGCGGTCTAGAAGCTTTCTTT.

This clonotype was detected only once. The chain carries TRBV5-1 and TRBJ2-7; TRBD1 might be the D (6 bases). The CDR3 runs to 14 residues. Germline values: CDR1 SGHRS, CDR2 YFSETQ. V gave up 0 bases and J gave up 6 bases, with 13 bases separating them. The CDR3 bases are TGCGCCAGCAGCTTGGCGGCAGGGGTGGGCGAGCAGTACTTC. It is translated as CASSLAAGVGEQYF.

V is TRBV12-3 or TRBV12-4 and J is TRBJ2-7, with a possible D match to TRBD1 (9 bases). The CDR3 has 14 residues. The V gene lost 5 bases and the J gene lost 7 bases, with 18 bases spanning the gap. This chain's CDR3 is CASSKGQGLGEQYF. In DNA form, the CDR3 reads TGTGCCAGCAGTAAGGGACAGGGACTAGGTGAGCAGTACTTC.

The sample holds a few counts of this clonotype. The CDR3 nucleotides read TGTGCCAGCAGCCAAGTGGGACAGGGAACCGGGGAGCTGTTTTTT. This sequence encodes CASSQVGQGTGELFF. This sequence joins TRBV4-2 and TRBJ2-2, with TRBD1 identical over 9 bases. The CDR3 consists of 15 residues. The ends lost 1 base at V and 5 bases at J; junction bases unmatched: 2. Germline CDR1 reads LGHNA; CDR2 reads YNFKEQ.

CDR3 DNA sequence: TGTGCCAGCAGTTTCAGGGGGGACTACTACGAGCAGTACTTC. Translation: CASSFRGDYYEQYF. This chain joins TRBV27 and TRBJ2-7, with D perhaps given as TRBD1 or TRBD2 (7 bases each). The V gene's germline CDR1 is MNHEY and CDR2 SMNVEV (reference sequence). Trimming stripped 3 bases from V and 3 bases from J, with 12 bases between. The CDR3 length is 14 residues.

This clonotype was counted ten times or more. This rearrangement joins TRBV4-1 to TRBJ2-1; D perhaps matches TRBD1 (6 bases). The CDR3 spans 15 residues. Trimming took 6 bases from V and 4 from J, leaving 16 bases between them. The V gene's germline CDR1 is MGHRA and CDR2 YSYEKL. The CDR3 nucleotides are TGCGCCAGCAGTAAAATAGGGGGTACATACAATGAGCAGTTCTTC. Translation: CASSKIGGTYNEQFF.

The genes are TRBV5-1 and TRBJ2-1; no clear D gene. The CDR3 totals 16 residues. V was trimmed by 0 bases and J by 6 bases, leaving 16 bases between them. Germline CDR1 reads SGHRS; CDR2 reads YFSETQ. CDR3 sequence reads: CASSLEVLRGSNEQFF. Here the CDR3 DNA reads TGCGCCAGCAGCTTGGAAGTCTTGAGAGGATCCAATGAGCAGTTCTTC.

In this sample, this clonotype turned up many times. The V gene is TRBV20-1, the J gene TRBJ1-3; the D gene is possibly TRBD1 (5 bases). Germline lookup yields CDR1 DFQATT and CDR2 SNEGSKA (reference sequence). The V end was cut by 6 bases, the J end by 2 bases, with 11 bases between. The CDR3 totals 13 residues. CDR3 DNA sequence: TGCAGTGCCCCGAGAGGGGCTGGAAACACCATATATTTT. It encodes CSAPRGAGNTIYF.

The chain uses TRBV7-6 and TRBJ2-1; possible D gene TRBD1, 7 bases. Germline lookup yields CDR1 SGHVS and CDR2 FNYEAQ. This CDR3 spans 13 amino acids. Trimming took 4 bases from V and 8 from J, leaving 12 bases between them. The CDR3 DNA sequence: TGTGCCAGCAGCTATGACAGGGACTATGAGCAGTTCTTC. Its protein product is CASSYDRDYEQFF.

Only one count was recorded for this clonotype. At one boundary the junction diverges from the germline segment, which might be a read error. The chain has TRBV20-1 and TRBJ2-1; TRBD2 agrees at 11 bases. The CDR3 sequence is 15 residues long. CDR1 is DFQATT and CDR2 is SNEGSKA in the germline V gene (reference sequence). CDR3 residues: CCARGGTSGYNQQFF. The DNA for the CDR3 is TGCTGTGCTAGAGGCGGGACTAGCGGTTACAATCAGCAGTTCTTC.

In this sample, this clonotype turned up once. The CDR3 protein is CASSYGGKAQETQYF. CDR3 nucleotide sequence: TGTGCCAGCAGTTATGGGGGCAAGGCCCAAGAGACCCAGTACTTC. The V gene is TRBV25-1, the J gene TRBJ2-5, with a weak D call TRBD1 (6 bases). The CDR3 sequence is 15 residues long. With 5 bases removed from V and 1 base from J, the gap between germline ends came to 14 bases. Looked up from germline, CDR1 is MGHDK and CDR2 is SYGVNS.

The gene calls are TRBV30 and TRBJ2-3, with 12 bases identical to TRBD2. Looked up from germline, CDR1 is GTSNPN and CDR2 is SVGIG (reference sequence). The CDR3 has 16 residues. The junction had 8 bases not matched to a gene; V was cut back by 5 bases and J by 2 bases. The CDR3 DNA is TGTGCCTGGTCCCCTTGGACTAGCGGGAACACAGATACGCAGTATTTT. It yields the protein CAWSPWTSGNTDTQYF.

The CDR3 protein is CASSFGGMNEQFF. The DNA of the CDR3 is TGTGCCAGCAGCTTTGGGGGTATGAATGAGCAGTTCTTC. The chain is built from TRBV5-6 and TRBJ2-1; D could derive from TRBD1 or TRBD2 (5 bases each). The germline V gene encodes CDR1 SGHDT and CDR2 YYEEEE. The V and J ends lost 2 bases and 7 bases respectively, with 10 bases between them. This CDR3 is 13 amino acids long.

This clonotype was counted ten times or more. The chain uses TRBV3-1 and TRBJ2-2; 7 bases map to TRBD2. V shed 4 bases, J shed 4 bases, and the junction held 15 bases outside the gene matches. The CDR3 extends over 18 amino acids. Per the germline V gene, CDR1 is LGHDT and CDR2 is YNNKEL (reference sequence). The CDR3: CASSPSLGEGVGTGELFF. In DNA, the CDR3 is TGTGCCAGCAGCCCGTCCCTAGGGGAGGGCGTAGGCACCGGGGAGCTGTTTTTT.

This rearrangement joins TRBV29-1 to TRBJ2-5; maybe TRBD2 (5 bases). V was shortened by 5 bases and J by 0 bases, with 13 bases between the two germline ends. Germline-derived CDR1 and CDR2 are SQVTM and ANQGSEA. The CDR3 length is 14 residues. Written as DNA, the CDR3 is TGCAGCGTTCCGGACTTGGGGTACCAAGAGACCCAGTACTTC. Its protein is CSVPDLGYQETQYF. The full variable domain, with the rest looked up from reference TRBV29-1 and TRBJ2-5, is SAVISQKPSRDICQRGTSLTIQCQVDSQVTMMFWYRQQPGQSLTLIATANQGSEATYESGFVIDKFPISRPNLTFSTLTVSNMSPEDSSIYLCSVPDLGYQETQYFGPGTRLLVL.

The rearrangement uses TRBV2 and TRBJ2-1, with TRBD2 matching over 9 bases. CDR3 length: 14 residues. Germline V gene data show CDR1 as SNHLY and CDR2 as FYNNEI. The V and J ends lost 4 bases and 6 bases, in that order; junction bases with no gene match: 4. In nucleotides, the CDR3 is TGTGCCAGCAGTGGGACTAGCGACGTCAATGAGCAGTTCTTC. Its protein is CASSGTSDVNEQFF.

J is TRBJ2-1 and V is TRBV12-3 or TRBV12-4; D possibly corresponds to TRBD1 (6 bases). There are 16 residues in the CDR3. The ends were cut back, 6 bases at V and 5 bases at J, with 20 bases in the middle. The CDR3 DNA reads TGTGCCAGCAGATACAGGGAACCCCCCTCGGACAATGAGCAGTTCTTC. Protein sequence: CASRYREPPSDNEQFF.